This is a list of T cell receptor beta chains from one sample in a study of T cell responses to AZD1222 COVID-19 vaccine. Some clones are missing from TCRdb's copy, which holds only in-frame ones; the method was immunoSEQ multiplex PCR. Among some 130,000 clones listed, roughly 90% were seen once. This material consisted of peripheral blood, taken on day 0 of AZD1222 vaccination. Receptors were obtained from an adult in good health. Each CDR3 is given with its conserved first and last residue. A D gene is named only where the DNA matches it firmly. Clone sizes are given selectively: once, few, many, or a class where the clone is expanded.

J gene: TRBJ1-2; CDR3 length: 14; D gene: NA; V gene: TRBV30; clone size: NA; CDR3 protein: CAWSGEPGVGGYTF; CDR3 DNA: TGTGCCTGGAGTGGCGAACCAGGGGTCGGTGGCTACACCTTC
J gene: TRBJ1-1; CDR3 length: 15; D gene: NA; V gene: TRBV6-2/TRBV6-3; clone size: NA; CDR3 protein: CASSSPRGGNTEAFF; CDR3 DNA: TGTGCCAGCAGTTCCCCCCGGGGAGGGAACACTGAAGCTTTCTTT
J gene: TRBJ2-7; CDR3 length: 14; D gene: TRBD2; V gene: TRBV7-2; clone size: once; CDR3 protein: CASSLLAGYYEQYF; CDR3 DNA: TGTGCCAGCAGCCTTCTAGCGGGATACTACGAGCAGTACTTC
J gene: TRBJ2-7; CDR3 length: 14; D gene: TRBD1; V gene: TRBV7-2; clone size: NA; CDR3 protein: CASSKTGQSYEQYF; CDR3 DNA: TGTGCCAGCAGCAAGACGGGACAGAGCTACGAGCAGTACTTC
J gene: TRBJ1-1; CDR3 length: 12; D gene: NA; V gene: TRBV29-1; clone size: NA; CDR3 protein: CSVVGRASEAFF; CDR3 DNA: TGCAGCGTTGTTGGCAGGGCCTCTGAAGCTTTCTTT
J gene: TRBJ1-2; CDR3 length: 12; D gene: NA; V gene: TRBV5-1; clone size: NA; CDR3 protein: CASNPSGYGYTF; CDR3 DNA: TGCGCCAGCAATCCCAGCGGCTATGGCTACACCTTC
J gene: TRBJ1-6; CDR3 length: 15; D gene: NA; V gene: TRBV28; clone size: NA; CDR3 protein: CASSPILGWGSPLHF; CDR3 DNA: TGTGCCAGCAGCCCCATACTTGGGTGGGGCTCACCCCTCCACTTT
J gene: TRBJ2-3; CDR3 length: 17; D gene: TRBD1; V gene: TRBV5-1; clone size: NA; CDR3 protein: CASSSRTGAPDKHTQYF; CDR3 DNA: TGCGCCAGCAGCTCAAGGACAGGAGCCCCAGATAAGCATACGCAGTATTTT
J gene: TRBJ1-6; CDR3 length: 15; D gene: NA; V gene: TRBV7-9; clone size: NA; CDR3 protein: CASSLSHRVNSPLHF; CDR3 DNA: TGTGCCAGCAGCTTATCCCACAGGGTGAATTCACCCCTCCACTTT
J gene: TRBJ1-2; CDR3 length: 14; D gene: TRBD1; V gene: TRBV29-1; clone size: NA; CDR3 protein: CSVERVSGGNGYTF; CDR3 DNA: TGCAGCGTTGAACGGGTGTCAGGGGGCAATGGCTACACCTTC
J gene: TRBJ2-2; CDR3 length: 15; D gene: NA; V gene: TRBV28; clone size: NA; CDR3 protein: CASTSRQVNTGELFF; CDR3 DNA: TGTGCCAGCACCTCCAGGCAGGTGAACACCGGGGAGCTGTTTTTT
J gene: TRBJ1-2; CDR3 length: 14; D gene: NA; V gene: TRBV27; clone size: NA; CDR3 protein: CASSFRPDYYGYTF; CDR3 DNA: TGTGCCAGCAGTTTCCGTCCCGACTACTATGGCTACACCTTC
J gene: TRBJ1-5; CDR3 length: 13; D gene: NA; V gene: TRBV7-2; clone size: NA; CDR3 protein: CASSANQNQPQHF; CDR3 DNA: TGTGCCAGCAGCGCGAATCAAAATCAGCCCCAGCATTTT
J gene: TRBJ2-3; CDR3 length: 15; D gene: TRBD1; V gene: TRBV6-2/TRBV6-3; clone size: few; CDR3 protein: CASSFRDRNTDTQYF; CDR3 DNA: TGTGCCAGCAGTTTCCGGGACAGGAACACAGATACGCAGTATTTT